This T cell receptor beta chain is drawn from a study of T-cell reconstitution after alpha-beta-depleted transplantation in children. Regarding the study as a whole: High day-60 TCRbeta diversity in some patients came from surviving recipient T cells and thymic progenitors. Newly made T cells mostly supplied T-cell counts and diversity one year after transplant. Several hundred rapidly expanded clones from non-depleted graft cells reportedly supplied alpha-beta T cells about two months post-transplant.

Ten or more counts support this clonotype. Antigen specificity is unknown. Germline lookup yields CDR1 LGHNA and CDR2 YSLEER. V was clipped by 3 bases and J by 5 bases; unmatched bases: 4. The CDR3 totals 14 residues. Unique molecular identifiers were built into the TCRbeta library. TCRdb independently ran MiXCR on the PCR reads; one entry per CDR3 protein. The sample yields about 200,000 distinct CDR3 sequences, roughly 6.3% seen once. The sample in question was PBMCs, obtained before TCRalphabeta/CD19-depleted stem cell transplant. This sequence originates from a girl under three years old with combined immunodeficiency, due to receive a stem cell transplant. The chain links TRBV4-3 to TRBJ2-3; 8 bases line up with TRBD1. This chain's CDR3 is CASSQTGAIDTQYF. The CDR3 region has the DNA TGCGCCAGCAGCCAGACAGGGGCTATAGATACGCAGTATTTT.